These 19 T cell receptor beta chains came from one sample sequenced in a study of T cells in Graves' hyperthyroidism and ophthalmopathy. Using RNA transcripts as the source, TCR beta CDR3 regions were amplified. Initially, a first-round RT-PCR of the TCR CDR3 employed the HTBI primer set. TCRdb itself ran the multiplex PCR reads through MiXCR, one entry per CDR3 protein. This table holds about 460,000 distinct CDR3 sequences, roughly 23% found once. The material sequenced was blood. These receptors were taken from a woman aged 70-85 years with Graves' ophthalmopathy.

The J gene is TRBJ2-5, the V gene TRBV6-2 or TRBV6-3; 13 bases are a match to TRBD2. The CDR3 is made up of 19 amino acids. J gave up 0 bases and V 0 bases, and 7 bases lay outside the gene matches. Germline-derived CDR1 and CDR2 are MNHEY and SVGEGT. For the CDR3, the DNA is TGTGCCAGCAGTTACTCAACTAGCGGGAGGGCCGTGGACCAAGAGACCCAGTACTTC. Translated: CASSYSTSGRAVDQETQYF.

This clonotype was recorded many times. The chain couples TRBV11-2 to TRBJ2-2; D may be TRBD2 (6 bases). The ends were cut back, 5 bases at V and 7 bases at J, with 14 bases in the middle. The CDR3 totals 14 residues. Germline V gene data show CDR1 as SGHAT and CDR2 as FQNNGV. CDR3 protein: CASSPLRRDGELFF. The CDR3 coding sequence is TGTGCCAGCAGCCCCCTCAGGAGGGACGGGGAGCTGTTTTTT.

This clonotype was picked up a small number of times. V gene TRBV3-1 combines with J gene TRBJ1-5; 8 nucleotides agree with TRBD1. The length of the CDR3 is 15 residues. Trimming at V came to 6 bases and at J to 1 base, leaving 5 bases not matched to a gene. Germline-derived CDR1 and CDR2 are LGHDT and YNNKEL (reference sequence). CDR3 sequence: CASSPQGASNQPQHF. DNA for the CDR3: TGTGCCAGCAGTCCTCAGGGGGCGAGCAATCAGCCCCAGCATTTT.

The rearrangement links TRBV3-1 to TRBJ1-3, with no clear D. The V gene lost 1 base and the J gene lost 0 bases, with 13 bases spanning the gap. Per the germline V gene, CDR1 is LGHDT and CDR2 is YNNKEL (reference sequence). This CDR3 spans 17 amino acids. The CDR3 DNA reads TGTGCCAGCAGCCAAGTTACGAGAACCCTCTCTGGAAACACCATATATTTT. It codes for CASSQVTRTLSGNTIYF.

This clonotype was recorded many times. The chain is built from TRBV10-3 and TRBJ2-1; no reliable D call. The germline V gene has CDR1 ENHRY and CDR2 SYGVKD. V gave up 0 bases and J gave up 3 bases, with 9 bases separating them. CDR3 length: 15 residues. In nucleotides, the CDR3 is TGTGCCATCAGTGAGTCAGGGAAGTTCTACAATGAGCAGTTCTTC. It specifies CAISESGKFYNEQFF.

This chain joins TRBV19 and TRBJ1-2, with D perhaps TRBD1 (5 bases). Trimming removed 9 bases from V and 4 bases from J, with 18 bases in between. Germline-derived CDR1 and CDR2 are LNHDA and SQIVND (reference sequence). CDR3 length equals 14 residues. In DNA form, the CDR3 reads TGTGCCAGCCAAGCGGACACGTCGATCTATGGCTACACCTTC. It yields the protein CASQADTSIYGYTF.

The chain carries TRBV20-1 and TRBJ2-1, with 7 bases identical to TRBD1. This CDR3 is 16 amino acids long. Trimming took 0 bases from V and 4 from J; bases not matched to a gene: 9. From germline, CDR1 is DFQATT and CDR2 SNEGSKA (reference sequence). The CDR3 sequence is CSARDPRRQGYNEQFF. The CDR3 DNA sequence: TGCAGTGCTAGAGATCCTAGGAGACAGGGTTACAATGAGCAGTTCTTC.

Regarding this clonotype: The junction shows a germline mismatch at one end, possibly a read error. For the CDR3, the DNA is TGTGCCGGCAGAGCTCCCGGGGGCACTGAAGCTTTCTTT. Protein sequence: CAGRAPGGTEAFF. The chain employs TRBV6-1 and TRBJ1-1, with TRBD1 as a possible D gene (5 bases). The length of the CDR3 is 13 residues. The germline V gene has CDR1 MNHNS and CDR2 SASEGT.

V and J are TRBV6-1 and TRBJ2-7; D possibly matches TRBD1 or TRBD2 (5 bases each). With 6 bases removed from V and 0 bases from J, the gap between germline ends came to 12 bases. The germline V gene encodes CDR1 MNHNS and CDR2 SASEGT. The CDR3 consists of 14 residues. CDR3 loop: CASSRGRTSYEQYF. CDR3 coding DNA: TGTGCCAGCAGCCGGGGCAGGACCTCCTACGAGCAGTACTTC.

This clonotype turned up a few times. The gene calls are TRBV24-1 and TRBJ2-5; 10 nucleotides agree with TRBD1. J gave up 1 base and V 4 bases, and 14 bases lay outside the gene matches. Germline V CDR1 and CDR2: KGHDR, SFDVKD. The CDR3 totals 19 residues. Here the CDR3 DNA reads TGTGCCACCAGTGACCGATCCGGGACAGGGGACTCCCCCCAAGAGACCCAGTACTTC. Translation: CATSDRSGTGDSPQETQYF.

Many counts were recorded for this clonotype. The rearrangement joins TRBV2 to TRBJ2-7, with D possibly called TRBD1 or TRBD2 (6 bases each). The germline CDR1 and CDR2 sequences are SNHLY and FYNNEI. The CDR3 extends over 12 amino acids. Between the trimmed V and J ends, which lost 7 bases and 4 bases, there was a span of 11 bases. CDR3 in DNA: TGTGCCAGCACTGGCGGGACATACGAGCAGTACTTC. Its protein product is CASTGGTYEQYF. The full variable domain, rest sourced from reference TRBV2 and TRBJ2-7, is EPEVTQTPSHQVTQMGQEVILRCVPISNHLYFYWYRQILGQKVEFLVSFYNNEISEKSEIFDDQFSVERPDGSNFTLKIRSTKLEDSAMYFCASTGGTYEQYFGPGTRLTVT.

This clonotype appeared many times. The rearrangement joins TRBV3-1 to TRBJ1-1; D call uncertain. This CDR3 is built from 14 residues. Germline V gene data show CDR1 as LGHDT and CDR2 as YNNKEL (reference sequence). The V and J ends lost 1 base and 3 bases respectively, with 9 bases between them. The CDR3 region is CASSQASGYTEAFF. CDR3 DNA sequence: TGTGCCAGCAGCCAAGCGTCCGGGTACACTGAAGCTTTCTTT. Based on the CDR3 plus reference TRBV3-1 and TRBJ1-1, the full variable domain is DTAVSQTPKYLVTQMGNDKSIKCEQNLGHDTMYWYKQDSKKFLKIMFSYNNKELIINETVPNRFSPKSPDKAHLNLHINSLELGDSAVYFCASSQASGYTEAFFGQGTRLTVV.

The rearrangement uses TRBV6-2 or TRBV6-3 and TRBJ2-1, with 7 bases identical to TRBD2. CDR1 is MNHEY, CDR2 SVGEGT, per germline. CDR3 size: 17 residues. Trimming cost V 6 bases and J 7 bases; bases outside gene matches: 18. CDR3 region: CASRTLAGAGFLNEQFF. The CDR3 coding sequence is TGTGCCAGCAGGACACTGGCTGGAGCGGGATTTCTTAATGAGCAGTTCTTC.

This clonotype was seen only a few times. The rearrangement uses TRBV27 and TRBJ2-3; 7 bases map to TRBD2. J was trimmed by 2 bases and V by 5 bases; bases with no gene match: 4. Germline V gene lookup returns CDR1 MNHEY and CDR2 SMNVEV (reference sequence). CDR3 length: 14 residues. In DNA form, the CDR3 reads TGTGCCAGCAGTCGTGGGACTACCACAGATACGCAGTATTTT. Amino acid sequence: CASSRGTTTDTQYF.

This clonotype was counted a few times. The CDR3, as DNA: TGTGCCAGCAGCTTATCGACTACCTACGAGCAGTACTTC. Translation: CASSLSTTYEQYF. V is TRBV11-2 and J is TRBJ2-7; TRBD2 might be the D (5 bases). The length of the CDR3 is 13 residues. V was clipped by 2 bases and J by 2 bases, with 7 bases between them. Germline V gives CDR1 SGHAT, CDR2 FQNNGV.

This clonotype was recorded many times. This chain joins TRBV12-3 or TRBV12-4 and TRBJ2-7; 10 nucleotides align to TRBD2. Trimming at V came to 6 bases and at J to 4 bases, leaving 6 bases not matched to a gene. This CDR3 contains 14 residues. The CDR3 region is CASSSSSGRYEQYF. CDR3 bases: TGTGCCAGCAGCTCGAGTAGCGGGAGGTACGAGCAGTACTTC.

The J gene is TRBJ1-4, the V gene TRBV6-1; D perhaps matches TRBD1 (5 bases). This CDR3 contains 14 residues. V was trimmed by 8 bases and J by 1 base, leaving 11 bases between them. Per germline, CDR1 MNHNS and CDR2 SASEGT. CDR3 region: CASGGGRTNEKLFF. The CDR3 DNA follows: TGTGCCAGCGGGGGGGGGAGAACTAATGAAAAACTGTTTTTT.

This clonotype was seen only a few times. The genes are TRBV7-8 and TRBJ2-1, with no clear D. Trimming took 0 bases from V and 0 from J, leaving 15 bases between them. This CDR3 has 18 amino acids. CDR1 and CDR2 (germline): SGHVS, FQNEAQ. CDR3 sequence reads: CASSLAARHRISYNEQFF. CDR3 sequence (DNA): TGTGCCAGCAGCTTAGCCGCGAGACACCGAATCTCCTACAATGAGCAGTTCTTC.

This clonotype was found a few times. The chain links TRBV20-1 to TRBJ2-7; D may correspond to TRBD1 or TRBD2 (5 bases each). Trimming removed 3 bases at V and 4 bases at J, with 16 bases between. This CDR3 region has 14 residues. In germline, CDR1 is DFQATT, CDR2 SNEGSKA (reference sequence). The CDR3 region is CSARARDPVYEQYF. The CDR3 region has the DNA TGCAGTGCTAGGGCCCGGGACCCGGTATACGAGCAGTACTTC.